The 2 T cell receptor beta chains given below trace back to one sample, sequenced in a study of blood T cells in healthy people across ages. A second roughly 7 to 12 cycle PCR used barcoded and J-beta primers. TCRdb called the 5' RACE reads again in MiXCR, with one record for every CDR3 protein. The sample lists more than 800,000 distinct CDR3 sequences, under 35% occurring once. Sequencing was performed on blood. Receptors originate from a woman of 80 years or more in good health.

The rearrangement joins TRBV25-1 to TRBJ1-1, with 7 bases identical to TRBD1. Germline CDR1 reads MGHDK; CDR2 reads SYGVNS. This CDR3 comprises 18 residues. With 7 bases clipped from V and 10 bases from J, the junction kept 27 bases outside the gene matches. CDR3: CASTSPGTVAGGFGTAFF. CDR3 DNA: TGTGCCAGCACCAGTCCCGGGACAGTTGCCGGGGGGTTCGGGACAGCTTTCTTT. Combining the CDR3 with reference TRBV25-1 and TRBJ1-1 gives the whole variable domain EADIYQTPRYLVIGTGKKITLECSQTMGHDKMYWYQQDPGMELHLIHYSYGVNSTEKGDLSSESTVSRIRTEHFPLTLESARPSHTSQYLCASTSPGTVAGGFGTAFFGQGTRLTVV.

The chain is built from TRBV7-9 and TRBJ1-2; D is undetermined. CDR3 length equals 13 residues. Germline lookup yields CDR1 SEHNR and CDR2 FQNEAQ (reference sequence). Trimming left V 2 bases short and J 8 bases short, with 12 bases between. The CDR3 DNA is TGTGCCAGCAGCTTATTGGTCACGGAGGGCTACACCTTC. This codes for CASSLLVTEGYTF.